A few counts support the clone carrying this T cell receptor (beta chain). What it binds is not known. Germline values: CDR1 SGHTA, CDR2 FQGTGA. V was pared by 3 bases and J by 10 bases, with 13 bases between. This CDR3 region has 13 residues. TCRdb recomputed calls from the reads with MiXCR, one row per CDR3 protein. The data hold 62,000 or so distinct CDR3 sequences, with roughly a fifth observed a single time. This specimen comes from a study of T cell repertoires in cytomegalovirus infection. Study in general: CMV infection plus the matching HLA type was flagged by public TCR beta signatures.

The receptor was derived from a human donor in good health (CMV status not recorded). Some clones in this sample may be carry-over from other donors' samples. This material consisted of CD8+ T cells from cultured PBMCs, taken from culture after CMV antigen stimulation. The chain combines TRBV7-3 with TRBJ2-1; D is unclear. The CDR3 DNA follows: TGTGCCAGCAGCTTTGAAATGGAGACCGAGCAGTTCTTC. This gives the protein CASSFEMETEQFF.